This TCR beta chain was profiled in a study of blood T cell repertoires in COVID-19. Across the study: Italy, Spain and the United States were the sources of the convalescent and acute COVID-19 samples. T cells, B-cell-depleted T cells, or PBMCs provided the cDNA or gDNA that served as material.

Original processing methods: Reference gene primer amplification gave estimated nucleated cell counts. The method was immunoSEQ multiplex PCR; TCRdb's version includes in-frame clones alone and lacks a portion of them. V and J calls and clone size follow that table, whereas D and trimming were derived from the DNA. The repertoire includes about 230,000 clones, approximately 88% of them detected once, and around 30% sits in the top ten. This TCR was sampled from a middle-aged man with acute or convalescent COVID-19. Sequences were obtained from peripheral blood.

The CDR3 coding sequence is TGTGCCACCAGCAGAGATAGGCTAGCGGGGGAGCAGTTCTTC. Translation: CATSRDRLAGEQFF. The chain couples TRBV15 to TRBJ2-1, with 9 bases fitting TRBD2. The CDR3 is made up of 14 amino acids. Germline CDR1 is LNHNV and CDR2 is YYDKDF (reference sequence). The J segment lost 10 bases and the V segment lost 0 bases, leaving 4 bases of the junction unmatched.